This TCR beta chain was profiled in a study of neurological immune-mediated disorders. Synthesis of cDNA was accomplished via 5'RACE employing 10-nucleotide random UMIs. Each CDR3 protein is one row after TCRdb ran MiXCR on the 5' RACE reads. The sample lists about 38,000 distinct CDR3 sequences, roughly 4.8% occurring once. Germline lookup yields CDR1 SQVTM and CDR2 ANQGSEA. Between the trimmed V and J ends, which lost 4 bases and 1 base, there was a span of 13 bases. The CDR3 consists of 14 residues. The sorted-subset TCR libraries were prepared using 850,000 to 1,000,000 CD4+ or CD8+ T cells as the starting material. This clonotype has at least ten counts.

This sequence originates from a man between 18 and 35 years old in good health. The V gene is TRBV29-1, the J gene TRBJ2-5; D tentatively reads TRBD1 or TRBD2 (5 bases each). The sample consisted of CD4+ T cells from blood. The CDR3 DNA reads TGCAGCGTTGTTCGGGGCCTAAGCCAAGAGACCCAGTACTTC. Translating it yields CSVVRGLSQETQYF. The whole variable domain, remainder taken from reference TRBV29-1 and TRBJ2-5, is SAVISQKPSRDICQRGTSLTIQCQVDSQVTMMFWYRQQPGQSLTLIATANQGSEATYESGFVIDKFPISRPNLTFSTLTVSNMSPEDSSIYLCSVVRGLSQETQYFGPGTRLLVL.